This T cell receptor beta chain was captured by sequencing in a study of blood T cell repertoires in COVID-19. On the study more broadly: Acute and convalescent COVID-19 samples came from the United States, Italy and Spain. PBMCs, B-cell-depleted T cells, or T cells provided the cDNA or gDNA that made up the material.

The CDR3 loop spans 14 amino acids. Germline CDR1 and CDR2: MNHEY and SMNVEV (reference sequence). V was clipped by 2 bases and J by 7 bases, with 9 bases between them. Clones were read by immunoSEQ multiplex PCR, and TCRdb kept only the in-frame ones, dropping some. Here the sample spans around 170,000 clones, approximately 89% being singletons. This clone was recorded a few times. This chain joins TRBV27 and TRBJ1-6; unclear D gene. The sample comprised peripheral blood. The source of this sequence is a woman aged 30 to 39 with acute or convalescent COVID-19. CDR3 DNA: TGTGCCAGCAGTTTAGAGGGCGCCAATTCACCCCTCCACTTT. Translation: CASSLEGANSPLHF.